The T cell receptor (beta chain) described here comes from a study of PD-1 blockade in classical Hodgkin lymphoma. Study-wide points: Whatever underlies the repertoire differences (possibly disease activity or prior therapy) remains undefined. Nivolumab initiated under 1 year post-ASCT led to patient exclusion. The CD4+ diversity rise by C4D1 was clearest in complete responders.

TCRdb keeps only in-frame clones here, not all; method: immunoSEQ multiplex PCR. The table has 20,000 to 25,000 clones, approximately 69% seen once. About this clone: Antigen unknown.

Every single patient, without exception, relapsed after autologous stem cell transplantation, and brentuximab vedotin exposure varied. Germline V gives CDR1 GTSNPN, CDR2 SVGIG (reference sequence). The CDR3 is 13 residues long. Trimming pared 0 bases from V and 6 bases from J, leaving 12 bases between. The starting material was peripheral blood mononuclear cells (PBMCs), obtained at baseline. This sequence originates from a human donor with classical Hodgkin lymphoma. The rearrangement joins TRBV30 to TRBJ2-7; D may correspond to TRBD1 or TRBD2 (6 bases each). CDR3 nucleotides: TGTGCCTGGAGTGTACTTTGGGGGGCCGAGCAGTACTTC. It specifies CAWSVLWGAEQYF. Full variable domain (outside the CDR3, taken from reference TRBV30 and TRBJ2-7): SQTIHQWPATLVQPVGSPLSLECTVEGTSNPNLYWYRQAAGRGLQLLFYSVGIGQISSEVPQNLSASRPQDRQFILSSKKLLLSDSGFYLCAWSVLWGAEQYFGPGTRLTVT.